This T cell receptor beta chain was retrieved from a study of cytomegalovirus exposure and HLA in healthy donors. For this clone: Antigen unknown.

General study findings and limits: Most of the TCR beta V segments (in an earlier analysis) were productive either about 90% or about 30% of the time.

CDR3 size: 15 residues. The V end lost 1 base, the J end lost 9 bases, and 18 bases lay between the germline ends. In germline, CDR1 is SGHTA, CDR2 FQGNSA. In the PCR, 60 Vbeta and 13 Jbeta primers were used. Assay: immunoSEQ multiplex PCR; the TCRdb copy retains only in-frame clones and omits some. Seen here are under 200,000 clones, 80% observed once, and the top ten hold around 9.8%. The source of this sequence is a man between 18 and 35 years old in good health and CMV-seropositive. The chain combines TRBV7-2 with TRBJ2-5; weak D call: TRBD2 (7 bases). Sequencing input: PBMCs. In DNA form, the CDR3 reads TGTGCCAGCAGCTTAGGGGGGGGCGGACGGGTCCCCCAGTACTTC. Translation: CASSLGGGGRVPQYF. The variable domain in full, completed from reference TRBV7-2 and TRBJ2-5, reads GAGVSQSPSNKVTEKGKDVELRCDPISGHTALYWYRQSLGQGLEFLIYFQGNSAPDKSGLPSDRFSAERTGGSVSTLTIQRTQQEDSAVYLCASSLGGGGRVPQYFGPGTRLLVL.